The source of this TCR beta chain is a study of T cells in Graves' hyperthyroidism and ophthalmopathy (dated by TCRdb to between 2017 and 2020). Broadly, across the study: Peripheral blood samples were taken at the time of initial diagnosis, prior to any treatment. Prospective prediction of ophthalmopathy was tested in an independent validation cohort consisting of about 20 hyperthyroidism patients and some 16 patients who later progressed to ophthalmopathy. The 95 to 100 discovery patients were randomly split 7:3 into training and test sets. The paper reports TCR Vbeta CDR3 sequencing of roughly 140 peripheral blood samples: approximately 43 ophthalmopathy, roughly 80 hyperthyroidism and approximately 17 progressor patients. Thyroid tissue and blood T-cell repertoires from six Graves' hyperthyroidism patients were also compared in the study. To identify TCR V-J signatures that set the groups apart, the researchers used a discovery cohort of 100 patients, made up of roughly 45 with Graves' ophthalmopathy and 55 to 65 with stable Graves' hyperthyroidism. After sampling, hyperthyroidism patients received methimazole starting at 30 mg daily, and ophthalmopathy patients received high-dose intravenous methylprednisolone.

TCR beta CDR3 regions were amplified from RNA transcripts. The first round of RT-PCR for the TCR CDR3 was performed with the HTBI primer set and the Qiagen OneStep RT-PCR kit. Libraries were constructed in a second round of multiplex PCR, after which size selection and purification were carried out. Sequencing of the libraries was done on an Illumina HiSeq2000 using paired-end 100 bp reads. From the authors' description of their analysis: SOAPnuke was used to process the raw data, throwing out any read that contained adapters or uncalled bases, had a mean Phred below 15, or lacked an exact constant-primer or identifier match. COPE v1.2.5 was used to merge the high-quality paired reads, and each unique nucleotide sequence was defined as a clonotype. MiTCR v1.1 was used to align clonotypes to the IMGT TRBV, TRBD and TRBJ reference segments. The analysis was restricted to V-J combinations with a frequency above 0.0001, which together covered approximately 99% of the repertoires. The TCS score was defined as F50 (clonal expansion) divided by E x V (chaos), with BLOSUM62-based TCRdist calculated between CDR3 peptides within each V-J. Welch's t-statistics and random forest reduced 500 to 650 V-J features to 13, which were used in a naive Bayes classifier (R e1071). TCRdb handled the public reads itself, with Q25 trimming in fastp and clone calling in MiXCR, and kept productive beta chains. Identical CDR3 protein sequences are pooled into one entry, listed with their most common genes and DNA. None of the V and J calls come from the authors' own analysis; TCRdb made them. The sample table shows 370,000 or so distinct CDR3 sequences, and approximately 13% are seen once. Less than 25% of the sample lies in the top ten.

The CDR3 runs 21 residues from the cysteine to the phenylalanine. Only the CDR3 DNA is retained, 63 bases long and in frame from the first base. Compared with germline, V lacks 2 bases and J lacks 7 bases; bases without a gene match: 26. Reading the germline V gene gives CDR1 SGHTA and CDR2 FQGTGA. Of note for this clonotype: Its antigen target is currently unknown. There are no base qualities to consult, and no much larger clone falls within one base.

Beyond this particular receptor, the publication reports: Most expanded thyroid clonotypes (frequency above 0.001) were also detected in blood, suggesting blood repertoires may reflect thyroid immune responses. A 13 V-J signature model separated ophthalmopathy from stable hyperthyroidism, with approximately 87% sensitivity and 81.08% specificity in cross-validation and 80%/75% in testing. In validation, the model predicted progression to ophthalmopathy a median of around 6.5 months before onset, with around 70% sensitivity and nearly 75% specificity. Sample size was not statistically predetermined, and investigators were not blinded to group allocation.

The hyperthyroidism patients were between 18 and 65 years old and newly diagnosed, with a disease duration of less than 2 months. Exclusion was applied to patients with uncontrolled infections, other autoimmune diseases, pregnancy or lactation. Clinical symptoms, serum thyroxine and TRAb, thyroid ultrasound, and orbital computed tomography formed the basis for the diagnoses. Blood from progressor patients was drawn when they were first diagnosed with hyperthyroidism, before any ophthalmopathy symptoms appeared. PBMCs were separated from roughly 9.3 ml of fresh peripheral blood using Ficoll-Paque density gradient centrifugation. Progressor patients were initially diagnosed with Graves' hyperthyroidism and developed ophthalmopathy during follow-up. Total RNA was extracted with Trizol reagent, and quality was checked on an Agilent 2100 Bioanalyzer.

Sequenced: blood. The sequence was obtained from a man aged 25-45 years with Graves' hyperthyroidism that later progressed to Graves' ophthalmopathy. The chain is made from TRBV7-3 and TRBJ1-3; 7 of the junction bases match TRBD1. The CDR3 region has the sequence CASSLFQNRKRGGDLWNTIYF. The bases read TGTGCCAGCAGCTTATTCCAGAACCGGAAACGAGGGGGCGACTTGTGGAACACCATATATTTT.